The rows below give T cell receptor beta chains drawn from one sample of a study of shared clonotypes between healthy human individuals. The protocol was immunoSEQ multiplex PCR, while the TCRdb copy is restricted to in-frame clones and leaves out a portion. The repertoire includes approximately 2,000,000 clones, 85% to 95% of them detected once, and approximately 0.4% sits in the top ten. The material sequenced was naive CD4+ T cells from PBMCs. The receptors stem from a man between 18 and 29 years old in good health. Some clones in this sample may be carry-over from other donors' samples. Each CDR3 is given with its conserved first and last residue. Each record gives: V gene, D gene, J gene, clone size, CDR3 protein. A D gene is named only where the DNA matches it firmly. Where a row states a size, it is once, few, many or the class of an expanded clone; other rows omit it.

TRBV7-2	.	TRBJ1-3	.	CASSRRGVGSLSGNTIYF
TRBV6-6	.	TRBJ2-3	.	CASSYRGFTDTQYF
TRBV7-2	.	TRBJ2-4	.	CASSFGGPKNIQYF
TRBV7-7	TRBD2	TRBJ2-3	.	CASSSPGLAGVRGVADTQYF
TRBV28	.	TRBJ1-2	.	CASSLRPGRGNYGYTF
TRBV28	.	TRBJ2-2	.	CASTPDSPGELFF
TRBV5-5	.	TRBJ2-3	.	CASSLAGEDTQYF
TRBV5-1	.	TRBJ1-4	.	CASSDDSRGGEKLFF
TRBV9	.	TRBJ2-3	.	CASSESPQGAREGRGTDTQYF
TRBV25-1	.	.	.	CATYSDYEQYF
TRBV18	.	TRBJ2-3	once	CASSPLLDTQYF
TRBV5-1	TRBD1	TRBJ1-1	few	CASSLDRGNTEAFF